Listed here is a single TCR beta chain. Study processing details: Amplifying reference gene primers gave estimates of nucleated cell counts. The method was immunoSEQ multiplex PCR; TCRdb's version includes in-frame clones alone and lacks a portion of them. D and trimming come from the DNA, and the V and J calls and clone size come from that table. The table has 110,000 to 150,000 clones, around nine tenths seen once; the top ten hold roughly 4%. V lost 1 base, J lost 1 base, and 9 bases stayed unmatched. Germline CDR1 is SGHTA and CDR2 is FQGNSA. The CDR3 contains 18 residues. The data originate from a study of blood T cell repertoires in COVID-19. Background on the study: The United States, Italy and Spain were the sources of the acute and convalescent COVID-19 samples. T cells, B-cell-depleted T cells, or PBMCs provided the cDNA or gDNA that served as material.

The chain carries TRBV7-2 and TRBJ1-5; 8 bases are a match to TRBD1. The sequencing sample was made of peripheral blood. The TCR sequence derives from a woman aged 40 to 55 with acute or convalescent COVID-19. CDR3 in DNA: TGTGCCAGCAGCTTAGGCTCCCAGGGGGCGGGAAGCAATCAGCCCCAGCATTTT. Translating gives CASSLGSQGAGSNQPQHF.